This T cell receptor (beta chain) comes out of a study of cytomegalovirus exposure and HLA in healthy donors. V lost 5 bases and J lost 5; bases outside the gene matches: 7. The CDR3 totals 15 residues. Germline values: CDR1 SEHNR, CDR2 FQNEAQ (reference sequence). Use of 60 Vbeta and 13 Jbeta primers characterized the PCR. The assay was immunoSEQ multiplex PCR, and TCRdb's table has in-frame clones only and misses some. The sample shows more than 60,000 clones, around 83% of them seen only once. This chain joins TRBV7-9 and TRBJ2-5, with 11 bases aligning to TRBD1. Sequenced material: PBMCs. The clonotype was recovered from a man aged 70 or older in good health and CMV-seropositive. Here the CDR3 reads CASSTGQGAGETQYF. CDR3 DNA sequence: TGTGCCAGCAGCACAGGACAGGGGGCGGGGGAGACCCAGTACTTC.